This T cell receptor (beta chain) was profiled in a study of T cell changes during pregnancy in multiple sclerosis. This clone appeared once. Per germline, CDR1 SGHVS and CDR2 FNYEAQ. The V gene end was trimmed by 1 base and the J gene end by 8 bases; junction bases not matched to a gene: 14. This CDR3 has 18 amino acids. Sequencing used immunoSEQ multiplex PCR; TCRdb keeps in-frame clones, though not all of them. Counted here are about 50,000 clones, 91% occurring once; the ten biggest clones make up about 10%. The sample consisted of CD8+ T cells from peripheral blood mononuclear cells, taken after pregnancy. This chain uses TRBV7-6 with TRBJ2-1, with 10 nucleotides matching TRBD2. The TCR originated in a female donor with multiple sclerosis, enrolled in a pregnancy study. The CDR3 reads CASSLGTSGEGPGDEQFF. The CDR3 nucleotides read TGTGCCAGCAGCTTAGGAACTAGCGGGGAAGGACCGGGAGATGAGCAGTTCTTC.